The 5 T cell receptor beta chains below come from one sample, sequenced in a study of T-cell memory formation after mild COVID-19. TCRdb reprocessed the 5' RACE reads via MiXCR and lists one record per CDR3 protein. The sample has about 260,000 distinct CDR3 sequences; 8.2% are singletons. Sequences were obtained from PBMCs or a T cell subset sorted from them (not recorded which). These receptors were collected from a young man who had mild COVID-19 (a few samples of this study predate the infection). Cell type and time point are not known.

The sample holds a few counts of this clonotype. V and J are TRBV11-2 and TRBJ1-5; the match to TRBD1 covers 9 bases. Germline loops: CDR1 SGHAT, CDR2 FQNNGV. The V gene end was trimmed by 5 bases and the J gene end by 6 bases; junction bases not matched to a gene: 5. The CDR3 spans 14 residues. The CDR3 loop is CASSGQGLGQPQHF. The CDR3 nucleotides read TGTGCCAGCAGCGGACAGGGGCTCGGTCAGCCCCAGCATTTT.

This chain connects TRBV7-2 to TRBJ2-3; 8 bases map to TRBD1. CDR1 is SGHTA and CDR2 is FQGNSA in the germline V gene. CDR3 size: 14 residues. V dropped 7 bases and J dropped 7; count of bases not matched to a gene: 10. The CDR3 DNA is TGTGCCAGCACCATGGACAGGGTGGGAAATACGCAGTATTTT. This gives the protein CASTMDRVGNTQYF.

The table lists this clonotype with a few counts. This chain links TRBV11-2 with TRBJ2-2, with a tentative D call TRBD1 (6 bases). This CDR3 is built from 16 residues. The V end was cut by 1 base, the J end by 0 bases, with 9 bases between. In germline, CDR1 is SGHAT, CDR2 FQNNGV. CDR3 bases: TGTGCCAGCAGCTTAGGTCGGACAGCGAACACCGGGGAGCTGTTTTTT. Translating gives CASSLGRTANTGELFF.

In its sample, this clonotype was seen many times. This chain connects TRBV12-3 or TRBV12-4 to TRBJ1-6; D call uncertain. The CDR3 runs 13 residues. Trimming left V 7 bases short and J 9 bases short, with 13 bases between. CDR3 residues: CASNLEAGSPLHF. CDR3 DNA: TGTGCCAGCAACCTCGAGGCAGGTTCACCCCTCCACTTT.

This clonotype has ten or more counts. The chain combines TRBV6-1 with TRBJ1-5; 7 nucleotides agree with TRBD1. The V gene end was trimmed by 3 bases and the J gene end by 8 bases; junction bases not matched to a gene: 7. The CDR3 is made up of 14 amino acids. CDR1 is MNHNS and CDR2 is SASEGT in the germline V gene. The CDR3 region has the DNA TGTGCCAGCAGTGAGGGAGGGGGCATGGAGCCCCAGCATTTT. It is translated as CASSEGGGMEPQHF.